This entry is about one TCR beta chain. It was with unique molecular identifiers that the TCRbeta library was prepared. MiXCR was run by TCRdb on the PCR reads, yielding one entry per CDR3 protein. This table holds a few hundred thousand distinct CDR3 sequences, 20% found once. There are 14 residues in the CDR3. Trimming took 6 bases from V and 5 from J, leaving 13 bases between them. This specimen comes from a study of T-cell reconstitution after alpha-beta-depleted transplantation in children. Sequencing was performed on PBMCs from the stem cell graft donor, taken from the stem cell graft. The receptor comes from a human donor who donated a stem cell graft to a child with acute myeloid leukemia. The chain joins TRBV12-3 or TRBV12-4 to TRBJ1-4, with D possibly matching TRBD1 (6 bases). CDR3 sequence: CASSPHQGNEKLFF. DNA for the CDR3: TGTGCCAGCAGCCCACATCAGGGGAATGAAAAACTGTTTTTT.